This T cell receptor (beta chain) is drawn from a study of HIV-infected patients and healthy controls (dated by TCRdb to the mid-2010s). For the wider study: CD4 counts were modestly but significantly increased in about 90% of the 16 patients after three months of therapy, but they remained below normal ranges. CD8 counts did not change consistently during early therapy, while the CD4:CD8 ratio increased slightly. Viral load fell below detection in about 70% of the 16 patients by the second bleed and in all patients following a further year of therapy. Patients exhibited no overall T-cell lymphocytopenia, and total CDR3 counts per chain were not significantly different from those of controls. Whether deep TCR repertoire sequencing of small blood samples from HIV patients could capture immune perturbation and reconstitution was tested in the study. The study at large found these results: More CDR3s were shared between individuals among healthy controls than among HIV+ patients, as measured by Jaccard index and by the count of highly shared sequences. Sequencing depth was restricted by the use of whole blood, which also prevented the dynamics of distinct T-cell subpopulations from being separated. Healthy control repertoires showed roughly threefold more distinct CDR3s and higher Shannon diversity than untreated HIV+ repertoires. Pairing of alpha and beta chains was not determined in the samples. Processing was restricted to sixteen HIV-infected individuals, which the authors judged to be a major constraint on the generalizability of the findings. The observed differences in diversity were not explained by the slight differences in age and sex profiles between the study cohorts. MAIT cell alpha-chain CDR3s were present at high frequency in healthy controls but severely depleted in HIV+ repertoires. Most CMV-associated CDR3s became more frequent during therapy, although their change was not significant, whereas HIV-associated CDR3s showed a significant decrease in frequency. Differing numbers of distinct sequences in patients and controls hindered comparison, and size-matching assigned excessive weight to rare events in the HIV-infected data. Size-matched repertoire data did not replicate the apparent post-therapy recovery of the Gini index in HIV-infected patients. Treated samples reflected only about twelve weeks of therapy, arguably too short to observe immune reconstitution given low adult thymic output. In the study, no determination of donor HLA types was made. Significantly different mean usage between HIV-infected patients and controls was observed for eight alpha and eight beta V genes. Significantly higher mean Gini indices were seen in HIV-infected repertoires than in controls, possibly reflecting oligoclonality.

About this clonotype itself: It has no known antigen specificity. No per-base quality is available; no much larger clone lies one base away.

Using SuperScript III with primers targeting the alpha and beta constant regions, around 480 ng of RNA was reverse transcribed. Separate alpha and beta chain libraries were made by chain-specific third strand synthesis with multiplexing indices. The protocol used a single primer pair to amplify all rearrangements within a chain, which avoided primer bias, and attached molecular barcodes to each cDNA molecule. Purified cDNA was joined by T4 RNA Ligase 1 to a 5' RACE adapter carrying a random hexamer and the SP2 sequencing primer site. Second strand synthesis was primed from the SP2 site with Phusion polymerase, using slow temperature ramps to favor optimal annealing. Joined together, two random hexamer sequences that had both been added before amplification formed the 12-nucleotide barcode of each molecule. A brief initial PCR introduced P5 and P7 adapter elements together with a second index, and a roughly 20-cycle amplification PCR using P5s and P7 primers was subsequently performed. Libraries received approximately 25 PCR cycles in total, were quantified on a Qubit, sized on a Bioanalyzer, and diluted to roughly 3.6 nM. Sequencing of the normalized libraries was performed on an Illumina MiSeq with 2 x 250 paired-end kits. MinElute columns were the means by which the reverse transcription reactions were cleaned up, and the reactions were eluted into approximately 10 ul Tris-Cl. The adapter ligations were run for around 25 hours at 16 degrees C, and AMPure XP beads at a 1:1 ratio were afterwards used to clean them. In the original analysis: A modified Decombinator that output V, J, insert and barcode information was used to process the demultiplexed FASTQ files. Any sequence that shared a barcode yet differed from the dominant sequence was discarded as an error, and the number of original cDNA molecules was estimated by counting barcodes clustered at Levenshtein distance 3. For downstream analyses, the R packages ineq, vegan, igraph and RCytoscape were used, along with IMGT nomenclature and CDR3 definitions. V gene usage was calculated across distinct sequences, with every TCR tallied a single time to avoid skew from clonal expansion. Whenever two unique CDR3 amino acid sequences within a donor differed by a single Levenshtein edit, similarity networks linked them. Published HIV-specific CDR3s (around 90 alpha, 700 to 900 beta) and CMV-specific CDR3s (around 13 alpha, 250 to 300 beta) were compiled and searched for in the repertoires. Lower sequence numbers were not the cause of the decreased diversity in patients, as random subsampling to size-matched repertoires showed. TCRdb passed the public sequencing reads through fastp at Q25 and MiXCR, retaining productive beta sequences. Rows merge per CDR3 protein into single entries with the most common DNA and genes. These V and J calls originate from TCRdb's pipeline instead of the authors' own analysis. In all, the sample holds 5,500 or so distinct CDR3 sequences, and about 8.6% of those were seen once. The top ten constitute approximately 24% of the sample.

Follow-up blood was drawn from HIV-infected patients roughly three months, about 14 weeks, after the initiation of antiretroviral therapy. Whole blood was used without cell fractionation, so all unsorted peripheral T cells were reflected in the repertoire. For RNA extraction, around 2.5 ml of peripheral blood was collected into Tempus tubes. Treatment interruptions were among the grounds for excluding patients from enrollment, as were febrile or AIDS-related illness, tumors, hepatitis B or C coinfection, immunomodulatory therapy and recent vaccination. Residual genomic DNA was removed with the TURBO-DNase kit and globin mRNA was depleted with GLOBINclear. CDR1 and CDR2 were assigned from the germline V gene (reference sequence) as SGHNT and YYREEE. Ends trimmed: V by 4 bases, J by 9 bases; bases unmatched to a gene: 6. CDR3 length: 14 amino acids, cysteine to phenylalanine. Only CDR3 DNA remains: 42 bases, in frame from the first base.

This specimen was blood, taken during antiretroviral therapy. Rearrangement joined TRBV5-4 to TRBJ2-1, and TRBD2 aligns with 11 junction nucleotides. The TCR was taken from an adult with HIV infection. The sequenced DNA: TGTGCCAGCAGCGCTGGACTAGCGGGTTTTGAGCAGTTCTTC. It translates to CASSAGLAGFEQFF.